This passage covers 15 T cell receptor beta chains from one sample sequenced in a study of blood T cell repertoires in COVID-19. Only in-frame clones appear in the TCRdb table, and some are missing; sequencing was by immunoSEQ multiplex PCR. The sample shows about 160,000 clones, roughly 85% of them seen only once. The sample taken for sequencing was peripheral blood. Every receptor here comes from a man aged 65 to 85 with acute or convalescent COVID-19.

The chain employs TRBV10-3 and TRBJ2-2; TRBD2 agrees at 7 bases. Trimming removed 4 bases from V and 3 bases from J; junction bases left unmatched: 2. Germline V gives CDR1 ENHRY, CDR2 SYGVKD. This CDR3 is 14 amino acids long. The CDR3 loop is CAISGGRDTGELFF. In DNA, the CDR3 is TGTGCCATCAGTGGGGGGAGGGACACCGGGGAGCTGTTTTTT.

Written as DNA, the CDR3 is TGCGCCAGCGATGACCCTGGTGCGGGAGGGCCACGGGCCTACAATGAGCAGTTCTTC. Translating gives CASDDPGAGGPRAYNEQFF. This chain uses TRBV10-1 with TRBJ2-1, with 9 bases lining up with TRBD2. The CDR3 loop spans 19 amino acids. J lost 2 bases, V lost 8 bases, and 19 bases had no gene match. The germline V gene encodes CDR1 WNHNN and CDR2 SYGVQD (reference sequence).

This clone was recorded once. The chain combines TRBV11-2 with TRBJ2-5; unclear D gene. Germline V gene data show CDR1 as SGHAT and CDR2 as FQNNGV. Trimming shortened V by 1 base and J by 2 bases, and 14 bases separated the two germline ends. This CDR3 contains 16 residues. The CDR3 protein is CASSLGGFRKQETQYF. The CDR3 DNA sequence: TGTGCCAGCAGCTTAGGAGGTTTCAGAAAACAAGAGACCCAGTACTTC. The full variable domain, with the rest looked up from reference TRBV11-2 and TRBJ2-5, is EAGVAQSPRYKIIEKRQSVAFWCNPISGHATLYWYQQILGQGPKLLIQFQNNGVVDDSQLPKDRFSAERLKGVDSTLKIQPAKLEDSAVYLCASSLGGFRKQETQYFGPGTRLLVL.

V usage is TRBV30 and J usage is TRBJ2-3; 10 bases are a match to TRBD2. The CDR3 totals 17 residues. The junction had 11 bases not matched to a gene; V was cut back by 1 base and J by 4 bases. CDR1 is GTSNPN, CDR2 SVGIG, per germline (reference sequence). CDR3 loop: CAWSGGLGLAGADTQYF. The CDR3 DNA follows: TGTGCCTGGAGTGGGGGGTTGGGGCTAGCGGGAGCAGATACGCAGTATTTT. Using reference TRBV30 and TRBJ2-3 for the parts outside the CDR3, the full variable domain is SQTIHQWPATLVQPVGSPLSLECTVEGTSNPNLYWYRQAAGRGLQLLFYSVGIGQISSEVPQNLSASRPQDRQFILSSKKLLLSDSGFYLCAWSGGLGLAGADTQYFGPGTRLTVL.

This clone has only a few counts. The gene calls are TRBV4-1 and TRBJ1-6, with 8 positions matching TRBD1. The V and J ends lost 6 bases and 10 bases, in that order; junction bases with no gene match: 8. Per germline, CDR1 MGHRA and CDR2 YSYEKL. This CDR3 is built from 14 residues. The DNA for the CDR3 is TGCGCCAGCAGGAATCCCGACAGGGGCTCACCCCTCCACTTT. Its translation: CASRNPDRGSPLHF.

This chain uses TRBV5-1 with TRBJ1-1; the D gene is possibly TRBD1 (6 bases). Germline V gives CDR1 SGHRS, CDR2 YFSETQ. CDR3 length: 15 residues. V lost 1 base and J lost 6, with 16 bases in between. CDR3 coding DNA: TGCGCCAGCAGCTTGACAGGGAAGAACGGGGCTGAAGCTTTCTTT. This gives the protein CASSLTGKNGAEAFF.

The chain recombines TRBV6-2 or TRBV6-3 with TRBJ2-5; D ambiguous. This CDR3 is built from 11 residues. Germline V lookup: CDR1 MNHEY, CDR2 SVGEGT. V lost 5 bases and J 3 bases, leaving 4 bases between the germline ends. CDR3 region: CASSPKETQYF. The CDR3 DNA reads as TGTGCCAGCAGTCCCAAAGAGACCCAGTACTTC.

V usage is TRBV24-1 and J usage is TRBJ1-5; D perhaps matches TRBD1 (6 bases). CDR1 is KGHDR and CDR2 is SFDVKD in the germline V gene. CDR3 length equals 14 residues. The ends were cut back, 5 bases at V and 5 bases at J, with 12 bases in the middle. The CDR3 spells CATSGSRGDQPQHF. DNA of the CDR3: TGTGCCACCAGTGGTTCCAGGGGAGATCAGCCCCAGCATTTT.

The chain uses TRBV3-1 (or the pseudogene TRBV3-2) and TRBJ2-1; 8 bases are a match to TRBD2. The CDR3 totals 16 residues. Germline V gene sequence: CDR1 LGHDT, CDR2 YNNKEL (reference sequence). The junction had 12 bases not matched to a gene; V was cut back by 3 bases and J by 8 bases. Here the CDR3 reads CASSQKGLVLGDEQFF. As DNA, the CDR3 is TGTGCCAGCAGCCAGAAGGGACTAGTCTTGGGGGATGAGCAGTTCTTC.

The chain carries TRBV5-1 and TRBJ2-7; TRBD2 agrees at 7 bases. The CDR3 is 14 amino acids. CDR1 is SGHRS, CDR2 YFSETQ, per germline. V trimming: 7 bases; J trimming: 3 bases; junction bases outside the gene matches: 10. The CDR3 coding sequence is TGCGCCAGCGGAACGGGAGGCGCCTTCTACGAGCAGTACTTC. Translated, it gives CASGTGGAFYEQYF.

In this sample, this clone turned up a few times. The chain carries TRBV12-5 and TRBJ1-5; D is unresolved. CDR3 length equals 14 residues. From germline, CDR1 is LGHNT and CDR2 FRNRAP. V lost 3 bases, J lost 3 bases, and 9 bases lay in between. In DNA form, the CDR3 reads TGTGCTAGTGGTTTCCGACACCTCAATCAGCCCCAGCATTTT. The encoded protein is CASGFRHLNQPQHF. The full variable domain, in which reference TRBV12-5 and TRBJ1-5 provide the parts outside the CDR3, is DARVTQTPRHKVTEMGQEVTMRCQPILGHNTVFWYRQTMMQGLELLAYFRNRAPLDDSGMPKDRFSAEMPDATLATLKIQPSEPRDSAVYFCASGFRHLNQPQHFGDGTRLSIL.

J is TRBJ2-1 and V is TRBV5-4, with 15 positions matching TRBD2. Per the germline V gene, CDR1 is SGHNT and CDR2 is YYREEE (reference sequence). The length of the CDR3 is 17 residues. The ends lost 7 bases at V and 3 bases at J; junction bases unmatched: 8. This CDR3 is CASASGTSGRNYNEQFF. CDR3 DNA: TGTGCCAGCGCCTCCGGGACTAGCGGGAGGAACTACAATGAGCAGTTCTTC.

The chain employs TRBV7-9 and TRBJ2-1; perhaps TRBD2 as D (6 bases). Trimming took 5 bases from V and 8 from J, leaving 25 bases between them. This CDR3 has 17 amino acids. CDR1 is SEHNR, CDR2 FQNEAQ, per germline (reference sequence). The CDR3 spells CASSPSMGAGGGYEQFF. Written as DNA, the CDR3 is TGTGCCAGCAGCCCCTCGATGGGAGCGGGTGGGGGATATGAGCAGTTCTTC.

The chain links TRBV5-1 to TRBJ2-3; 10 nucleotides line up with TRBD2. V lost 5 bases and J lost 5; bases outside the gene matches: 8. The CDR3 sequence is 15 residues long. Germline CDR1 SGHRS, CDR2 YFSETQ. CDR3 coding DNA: TGCGCCAGCAGTGGGAGCGGGAGGGGTCAAGATACGCAGTATTTT. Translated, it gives CASSGSGRGQDTQYF.

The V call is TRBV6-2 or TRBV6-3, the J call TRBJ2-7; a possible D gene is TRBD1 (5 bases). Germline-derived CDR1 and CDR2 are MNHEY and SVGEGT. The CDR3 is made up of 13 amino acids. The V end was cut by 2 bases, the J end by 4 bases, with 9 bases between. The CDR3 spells CASSYQGAYEQYF. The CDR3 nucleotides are TGTGCCAGCAGTTACCAAGGGGCATACGAGCAGTACTTC.